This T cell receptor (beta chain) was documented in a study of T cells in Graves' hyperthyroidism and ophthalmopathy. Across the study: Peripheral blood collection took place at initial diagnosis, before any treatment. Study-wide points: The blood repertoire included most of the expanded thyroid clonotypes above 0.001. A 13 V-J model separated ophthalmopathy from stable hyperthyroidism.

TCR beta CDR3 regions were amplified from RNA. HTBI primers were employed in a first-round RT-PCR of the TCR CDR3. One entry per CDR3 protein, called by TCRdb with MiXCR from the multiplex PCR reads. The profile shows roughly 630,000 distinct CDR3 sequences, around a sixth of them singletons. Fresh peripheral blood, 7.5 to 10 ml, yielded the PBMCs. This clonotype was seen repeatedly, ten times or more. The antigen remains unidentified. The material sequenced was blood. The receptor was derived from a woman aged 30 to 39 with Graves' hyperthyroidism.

CDR3: CASSSTTAGGPYEQYF. In DNA form, the CDR3 reads TGTGCCAGCAGCTCAACGACAGCGGGAGGGCCCTACGAGCAGTACTTC. The chain has TRBV7-2 and TRBJ2-7; the match to TRBD2 covers 10 bases. The CDR3 runs to 16 residues. Germline-derived CDR1 and CDR2 are SGHTA and FQGNSA. Trimming at V came to 4 bases and at J to 2 bases, leaving 8 bases not matched to a gene.